The clone carrying this T cell receptor (beta chain) was recorded only once. This specimen comes from a study of blood T cell repertoires in COVID-19. Study in general: COVID-19 samples from acute and convalescent phases originated in the United States, Italy and Spain. PBMCs, B-cell-depleted T cells, or T cells were the source of the cDNA or gDNA that made up the material.

The CDR3 covers 17 residues. Germline assignment: CDR1 SGHTA and CDR2 FQGNSA. V was pared by 0 bases and J by 4 bases, with 18 bases between. Per the original data handling: The assay estimated nucleated cells by amplifying reference gene primers. The table came from immunoSEQ multiplex PCR; TCRdb's copy has only in-frame clones and leaves some out. Clone size and the V and J calls come from that table; the DNA yielded D and trimming. The sample lists 300,000 or so clones, about nine tenths seen once, with 2% to 2.5% in the top ten. The receptor was derived from a woman in her 30s with COVID-19, enrolled during active disease. This chain connects TRBV7-2 to TRBJ1-2, with D hard to call. Material for sequencing was peripheral blood. The CDR3 region is CASSLAAAKSSSYGYTF. CDR3 coding DNA: TGTGCCAGCAGCTTAGCGGCAGCAAAAAGTTCTAGCTATGGCTACACCTTC.